This section outlines one T cell receptor beta chain sequence together with its context. These data come from a study of T cell clones after liver transplantation. Study in general: Third-party-reactive TCRbeta sequences from pre-transplant mixed lymphocyte reactions served as antigen-independent comparators. Subjects received no induction therapy and standard immunosuppression until randomization at 12-24 months post-transplant. Timepoints were pre-transplant, pre-withdrawal, and after withdrawal was completed or failed.

Produced via immunoSEQ multiplex PCR; TCRdb's table is partial and in-frame only. The profile shows 70,000 to 85,000 clones, under 90% of them singletons. The sequence derives from a human donor who received a liver transplant. Sample: CD4+ T cells from blood, taken before liver transplant.

This CDR3 is CASSLFRESSSYNEQFF. In DNA, the CDR3 is TGTGCCAGCAGCTTATTTAGGGAATCGAGCTCCTACAATGAGCAGTTCTTC. The chain uses TRBV7-2 and TRBJ2-1; D gene ambiguous. Trimming left V 2 bases short and J 0 bases short, with 14 bases between. Per germline, CDR1 SGHTA and CDR2 FQGNSA. The CDR3 is made up of 17 amino acids.